The 8 T cell receptor beta chains below were found in one sample sequenced in a study of post-analysis software for immune sequencing data. Regarding the study as a whole: The study found TRBV5-6, TRBV5-1 and TRBV20-1 among roughly 5 TRBV segments more frequent in patients than controls.

Their target antigens are unknown. Unique molecular identifiers featured in each of the TCR beta cDNA libraries. TCRdb reprocessed the PCR reads with MiXCR, giving one entry per CDR3 protein. The data hold 380,000 or so distinct CDR3 sequences, with approximately 38% observed a single time. The sequenced sample was blood. These receptors were obtained from a girl under 18 with multiple sclerosis.

The rearrangement links TRBV7-2 to TRBJ1-1, with D unresolved. The CDR3 runs to 18 residues. V gave up 1 base and J gave up 0 bases, with 18 bases separating them. Germline V lookup: CDR1 SGHTA, CDR2 FQGNSA. CDR3 region: CASSLEGTGRRMNTEAFF. The CDR3 region has the DNA TGTGCCAGCAGCTTAGAGGGAACCGGGCGTAGGATGAACACTGAAGCTTTCTTT.

The table lists this clonotype with many counts. V gene TRBV5-1 combines with J gene TRBJ2-7; TRBD1 agrees at 7 bases. In germline, CDR1 is SGHRS, CDR2 YFSETQ. The length of the CDR3 is 13 residues. The ends lost 0 bases at V and 7 bases at J; junction bases unmatched: 4. The CDR3 region has the DNA TGCGCCAGCAGCTTGGTGGGACAGAGTGAGCAGTACTTC. As protein: CASSLVGQSEQYF. Combining the CDR3 with reference TRBV5-1 and TRBJ2-7 gives the whole variable domain KAGVTQTPRYLIKTRGQQVTLSCSPISGHRSVSWYQQTPGQGLQFLFEYFSETQRNKGNFPGRFSGRQFSNSRSEMNVSTLELGDSALYLCASSLVGQSEQYFGPGTRLTVT.

The rearrangement uses TRBV27 and TRBJ1-1; no clear D gene. Germline-derived CDR1 and CDR2 are MNHEY and SMNVEV (reference sequence). The length of the CDR3 is 15 residues. Trimming took off 3 bases at V and 0 bases at J, with 11 bases between the two ends. CDR3: CASSFSRTMNTEAFF. In nucleotides, the CDR3 is TGTGCCAGCAGTTTTAGCAGGACTATGAACACTGAAGCTTTCTTT.

This clonotype was seen a handful of times. The chain recombines TRBV7-3 with TRBJ2-1, with 8 bases identical to TRBD2. Trimming at V came to 4 bases and at J to 2 bases, leaving 1 base not matched to a gene. CDR1 and CDR2 from the germline V gene are SGHTA and FQGTGA. The CDR3 covers 14 residues. CDR3 coding DNA: TGTGCCAGCAGCTCGGGGGGGCCCTACAATGAGCAGTTCTTC. Its protein is CASSSGGPYNEQFF.

This clonotype was seen a few times. The chain combines TRBV12-3 or TRBV12-4 with TRBJ2-1; 10 positions agree with TRBD2. V lost 5 bases, J lost 0 bases, and 16 bases stayed unmatched. CDR3 length equals 20 residues. CDR3 in amino acids: CASSPIAGGLRKSSYNEQFF. CDR3 sequence (DNA): TGTGCCAGCAGTCCCATAGCGGGGGGACTAAGAAAGAGCTCCTACAATGAGCAGTTCTTC.

This clonotype came up a few times. The V gene is TRBV10-3, the J gene TRBJ2-7; 15 bases are a match to TRBD2. This CDR3 is built from 15 residues. Germline CDR1 ENHRY, CDR2 SYGVKD. V lost 4 bases, J lost 5 bases, and 3 bases stayed unmatched. Here the CDR3 DNA reads TGTGCCATCAGTGGGACTAGCGGGGGGGCAAACGAGCAGTACTTC. Its protein is CAISGTSGGANEQYF.

This chain joins TRBV7-2 and TRBJ2-1; 9 positions agree with TRBD1. The ends lost 1 base at V and 3 bases at J; junction bases unmatched: 1. This CDR3 is built from 15 residues. Per the germline V gene, CDR1 is SGHTA and CDR2 is FQGNSA. For the CDR3, the DNA is TGTGCCAGCAGCTTAGTGGGACAGGGCTACAATGAGCAGTTCTTC. Translation gives CASSLVGQGYNEQFF.

In nucleotides, the CDR3 is TGTGCCAGTTTTACTAGCGCCTACGAGCAGTACTTC. It encodes CASFTSAYEQYF. This chain connects TRBV6-6 to TRBJ2-7, with TRBD2 matching 7 bases. CDR3 length: 12 residues. Germline-derived CDR1 and CDR2 are MNHNY and SVGAGI (reference sequence). Germline trimming cut 9 bases from V and 2 bases from J; bases unmatched to any gene: 4.